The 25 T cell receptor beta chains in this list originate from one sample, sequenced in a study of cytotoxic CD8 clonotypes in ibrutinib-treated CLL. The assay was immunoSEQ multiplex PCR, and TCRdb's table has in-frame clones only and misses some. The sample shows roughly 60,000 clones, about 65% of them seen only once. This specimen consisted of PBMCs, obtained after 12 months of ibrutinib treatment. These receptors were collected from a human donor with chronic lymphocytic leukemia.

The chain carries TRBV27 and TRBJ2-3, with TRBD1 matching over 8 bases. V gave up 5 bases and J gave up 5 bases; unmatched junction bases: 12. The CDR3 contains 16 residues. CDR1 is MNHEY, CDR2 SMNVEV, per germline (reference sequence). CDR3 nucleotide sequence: TGTGCCAGCAGTAGGTTAGCAGGGGGCTATGGAGATACGCAGTATTTT. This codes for CASSRLAGGYGDTQYF.

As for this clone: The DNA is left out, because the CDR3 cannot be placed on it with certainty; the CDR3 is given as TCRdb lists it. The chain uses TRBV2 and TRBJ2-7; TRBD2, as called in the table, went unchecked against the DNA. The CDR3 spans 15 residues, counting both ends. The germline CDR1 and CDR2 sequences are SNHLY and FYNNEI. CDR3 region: CASSARVASGAIPDF.

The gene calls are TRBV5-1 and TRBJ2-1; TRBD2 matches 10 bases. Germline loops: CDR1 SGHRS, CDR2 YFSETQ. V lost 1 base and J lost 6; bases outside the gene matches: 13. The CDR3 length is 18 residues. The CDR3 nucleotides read TGCGCCAGCAGCTTGTTTGTTTTAGCGGGGGGACCAGGCAATGAGCAGTTCTTC. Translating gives CASSLFVLAGGPGNEQFF.

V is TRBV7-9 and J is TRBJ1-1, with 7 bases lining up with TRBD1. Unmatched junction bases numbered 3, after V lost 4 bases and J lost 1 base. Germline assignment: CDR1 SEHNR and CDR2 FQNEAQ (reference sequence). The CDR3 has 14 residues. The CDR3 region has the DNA TGTGCCAGCAGCTACCGGGACAGGAACACTGAAGCTTTCTTT. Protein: CASSYRDRNTEAFF.

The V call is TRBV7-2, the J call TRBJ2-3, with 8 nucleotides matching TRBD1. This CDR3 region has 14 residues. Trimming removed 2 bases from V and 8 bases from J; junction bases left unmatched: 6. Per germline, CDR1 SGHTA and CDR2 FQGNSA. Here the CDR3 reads CASSLLQGAVTQYF. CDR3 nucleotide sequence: TGTGCCAGCAGCTTACTGCAGGGGGCGGTTACGCAGTATTTT.

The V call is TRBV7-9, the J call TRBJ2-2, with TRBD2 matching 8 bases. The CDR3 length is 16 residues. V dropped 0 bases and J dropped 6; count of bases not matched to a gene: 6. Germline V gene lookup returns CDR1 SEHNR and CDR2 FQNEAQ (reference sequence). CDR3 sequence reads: CASSLAVGRAAGELFF. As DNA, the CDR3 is TGTGCCAGCAGCTTAGCCGTCGGGAGGGCCGCCGGGGAGCTGTTTTTT.

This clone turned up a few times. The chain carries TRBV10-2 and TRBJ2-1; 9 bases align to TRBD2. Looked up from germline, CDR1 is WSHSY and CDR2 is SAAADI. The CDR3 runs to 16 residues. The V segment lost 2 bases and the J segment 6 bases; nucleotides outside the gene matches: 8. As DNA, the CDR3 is TGCGCCAGCAGTGAGAGGCGCGGGAGGGGGGGCAATGAGCAGTTCTTC. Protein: CASSERRGRGGNEQFF.

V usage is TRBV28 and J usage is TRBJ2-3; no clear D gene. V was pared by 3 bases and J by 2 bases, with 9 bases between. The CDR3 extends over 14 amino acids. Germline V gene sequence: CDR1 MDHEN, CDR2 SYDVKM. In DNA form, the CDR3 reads TGTGCCAGCAGTTTCGGCGGCCTCACAGATACGCAGTATTTT. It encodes CASSFGGLTDTQYF.

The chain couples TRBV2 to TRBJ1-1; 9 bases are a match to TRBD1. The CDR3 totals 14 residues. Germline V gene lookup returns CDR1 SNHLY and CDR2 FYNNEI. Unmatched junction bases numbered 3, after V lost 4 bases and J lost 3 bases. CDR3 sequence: CASSVGQGDTEAFF. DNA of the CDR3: TGTGCCAGCAGTGTGGGACAGGGAGACACTGAAGCTTTCTTT.

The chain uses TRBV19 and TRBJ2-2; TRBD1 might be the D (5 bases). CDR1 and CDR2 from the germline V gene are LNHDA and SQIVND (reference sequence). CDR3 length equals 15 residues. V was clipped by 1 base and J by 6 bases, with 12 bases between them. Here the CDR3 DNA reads TGTGCCAGTAGTATAGCCCACTTAGGGGCCGGGGAGCTGTTTTTT. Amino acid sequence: CASSIAHLGAGELFF.

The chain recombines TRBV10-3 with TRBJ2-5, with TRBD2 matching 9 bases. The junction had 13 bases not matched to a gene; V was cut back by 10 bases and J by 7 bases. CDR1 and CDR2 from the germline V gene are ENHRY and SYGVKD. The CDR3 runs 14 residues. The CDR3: CARPPASGIGTQYF. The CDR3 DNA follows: TGTGCCAGACCCCCCGCTAGCGGGATAGGGACCCAGTACTTC.

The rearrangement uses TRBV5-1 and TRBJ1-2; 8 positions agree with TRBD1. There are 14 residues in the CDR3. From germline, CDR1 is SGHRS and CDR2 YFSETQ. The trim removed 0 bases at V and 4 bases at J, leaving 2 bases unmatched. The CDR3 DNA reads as TGCGCCAGCAGCTTGGAGGGACAGGCCTATGGCTACACCTTC. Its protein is CASSLEGQAYGYTF.

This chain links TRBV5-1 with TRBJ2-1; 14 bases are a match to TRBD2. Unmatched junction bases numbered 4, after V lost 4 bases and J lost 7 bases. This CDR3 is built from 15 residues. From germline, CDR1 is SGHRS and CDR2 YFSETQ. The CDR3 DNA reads TGCGCCAGCAGCATAGGGACTAGCGGGAGTAATGAGCAGTTCTTC. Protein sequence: CASSIGTSGSNEQFF.

CDR3 sequence (DNA): TGTGCCAGCAGCCGTGGACTAGCGGGAGACACCGGGGAGCTGTTTTTT. Residues: CASSRGLAGDTGELFF. The rearrangement links TRBV7-3 to TRBJ2-2; 13 bases are shared with TRBD2. CDR3 length: 16 residues. V trimming: 5 bases; J trimming: 3 bases; junction bases outside the gene matches: 3. Germline CDR1 SGHTA, CDR2 FQGTGA.

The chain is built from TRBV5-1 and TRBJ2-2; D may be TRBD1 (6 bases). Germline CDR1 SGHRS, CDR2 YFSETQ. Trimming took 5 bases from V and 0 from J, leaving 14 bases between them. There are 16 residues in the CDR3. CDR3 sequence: CASRNTGTTNTGELFF. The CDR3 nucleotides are TGCGCCAGCAGAAACACCGGGACAACGAACACCGGGGAGCTGTTTTTT.

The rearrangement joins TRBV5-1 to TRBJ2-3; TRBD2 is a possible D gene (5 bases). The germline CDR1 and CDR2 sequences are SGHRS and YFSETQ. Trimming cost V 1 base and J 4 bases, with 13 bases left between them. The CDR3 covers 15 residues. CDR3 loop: CASSLSLGMADTQYF. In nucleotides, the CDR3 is TGCGCCAGCAGCTTGTCACTAGGGATGGCAGATACGCAGTATTTT.

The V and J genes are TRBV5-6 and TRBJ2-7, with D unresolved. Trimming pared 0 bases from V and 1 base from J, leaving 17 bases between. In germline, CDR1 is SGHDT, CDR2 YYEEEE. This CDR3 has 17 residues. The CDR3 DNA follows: TGTGCCAGCAGCTTGGGGCCCCTGTGGGGTCGTTCCTACGAGCAGTACTTC. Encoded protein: CASSLGPLWGRSYEQYF.

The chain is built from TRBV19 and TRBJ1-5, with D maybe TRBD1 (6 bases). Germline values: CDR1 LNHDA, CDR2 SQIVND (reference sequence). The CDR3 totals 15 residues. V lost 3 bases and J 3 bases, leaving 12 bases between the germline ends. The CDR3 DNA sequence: TGTGCCAGTAGTATTGACAGGACTTTCAATCAGCCCCAGCATTTT. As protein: CASSIDRTFNQPQHF.

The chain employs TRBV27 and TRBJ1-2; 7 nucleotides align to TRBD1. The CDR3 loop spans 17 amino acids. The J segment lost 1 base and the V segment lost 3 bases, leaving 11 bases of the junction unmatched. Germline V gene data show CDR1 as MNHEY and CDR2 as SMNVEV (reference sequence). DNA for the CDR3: TGTGCCAGCAGTTTTAGGACAGGATTTTCCGGTAACTATGGCTACACCTTC. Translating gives CASSFRTGFSGNYGYTF.

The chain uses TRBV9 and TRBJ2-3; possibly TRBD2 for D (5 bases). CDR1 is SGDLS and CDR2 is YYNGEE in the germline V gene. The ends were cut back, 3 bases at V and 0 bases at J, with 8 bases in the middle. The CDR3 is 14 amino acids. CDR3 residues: CASSESGSTDTQYF. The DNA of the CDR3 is TGTGCCAGCAGCGAGAGCGGCAGCACAGATACGCAGTATTTT.

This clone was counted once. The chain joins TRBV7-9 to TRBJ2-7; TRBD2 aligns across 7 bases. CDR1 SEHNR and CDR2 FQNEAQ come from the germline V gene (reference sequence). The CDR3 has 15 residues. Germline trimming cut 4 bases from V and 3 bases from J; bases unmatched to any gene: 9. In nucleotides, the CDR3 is TGTGCCAGCAGCTCGCGGCTAGCGGCCAACTACGAGCAGTACTTC. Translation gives CASSSRLAANYEQYF.

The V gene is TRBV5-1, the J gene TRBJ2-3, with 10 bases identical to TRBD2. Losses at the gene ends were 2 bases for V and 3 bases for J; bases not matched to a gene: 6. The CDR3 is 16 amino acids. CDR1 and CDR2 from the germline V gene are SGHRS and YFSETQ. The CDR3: CASSFSSGSGTDTQYF. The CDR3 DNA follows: TGCGCCAGCAGCTTTTCTAGCGGGAGCGGGACAGATACGCAGTATTTT. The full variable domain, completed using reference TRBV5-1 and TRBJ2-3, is KAGVTQTPRYLIKTRGQQVTLSCSPISGHRSVSWYQQTPGQGLQFLFEYFSETQRNKGNFPGRFSGRQFSNSRSEMNVSTLELGDSALYLCASSFSSGSGTDTQYFGPGTRLTVL.

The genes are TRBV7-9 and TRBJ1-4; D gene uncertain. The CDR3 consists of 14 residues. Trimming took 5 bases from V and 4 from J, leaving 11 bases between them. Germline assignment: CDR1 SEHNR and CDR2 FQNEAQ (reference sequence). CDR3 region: CASSPQSFNEKLFF. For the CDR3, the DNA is TGTGCCAGCAGCCCACAGAGCTTTAATGAAAAACTGTTTTTT.

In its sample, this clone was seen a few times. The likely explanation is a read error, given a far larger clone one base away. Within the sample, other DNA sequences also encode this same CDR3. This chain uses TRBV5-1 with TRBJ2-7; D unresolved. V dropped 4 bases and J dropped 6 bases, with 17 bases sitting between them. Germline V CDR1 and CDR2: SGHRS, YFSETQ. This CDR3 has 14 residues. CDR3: CASSPGPGTPEQYF. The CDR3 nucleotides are TGCGCCAGCAGCCCTGGACCCGGAACCCCCGAGCAGTACTTC.

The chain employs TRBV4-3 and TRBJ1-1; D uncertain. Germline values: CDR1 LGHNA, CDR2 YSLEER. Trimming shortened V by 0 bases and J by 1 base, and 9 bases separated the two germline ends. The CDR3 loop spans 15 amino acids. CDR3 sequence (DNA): TGCGCCAGCAGCCAAGAGTCTGGGAGGAACACTGAAGCTTTCTTT. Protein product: CASSQESGRNTEAFF.